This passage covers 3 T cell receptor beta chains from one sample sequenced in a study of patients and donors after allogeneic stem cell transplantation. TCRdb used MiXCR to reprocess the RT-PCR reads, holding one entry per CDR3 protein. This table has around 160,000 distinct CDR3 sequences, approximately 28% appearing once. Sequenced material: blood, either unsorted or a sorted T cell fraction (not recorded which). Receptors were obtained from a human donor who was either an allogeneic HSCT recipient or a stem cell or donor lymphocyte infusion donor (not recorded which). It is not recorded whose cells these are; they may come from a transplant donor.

The CDR3 sequence: CSARNLPGQGTEAFF. As DNA, the CDR3 is TGCAGTGCTAGGAACCTACCGGGACAGGGGACTGAAGCTTTCTTT. V gene TRBV20-1 combines with J gene TRBJ1-1, with 10 nucleotides matching TRBD1. The V gene end was trimmed by 3 bases and the J gene end by 5 bases; junction bases not matched to a gene: 9. There are 15 residues in the CDR3. Germline V gene data show CDR1 as DFQATT and CDR2 as SNEGSKA (reference sequence).

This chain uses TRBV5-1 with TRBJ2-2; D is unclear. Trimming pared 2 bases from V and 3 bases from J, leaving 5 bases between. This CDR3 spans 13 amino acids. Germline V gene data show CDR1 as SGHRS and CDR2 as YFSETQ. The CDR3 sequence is CASSLSDTGELFF. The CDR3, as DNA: TGCGCCAGCAGCTTATCCGACACCGGGGAGCTGTTTTTT.

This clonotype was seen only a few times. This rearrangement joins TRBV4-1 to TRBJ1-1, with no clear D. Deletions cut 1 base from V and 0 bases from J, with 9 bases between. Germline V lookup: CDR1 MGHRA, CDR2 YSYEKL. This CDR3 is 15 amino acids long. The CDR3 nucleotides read TGCGCCAGCAGCCAAGTCCTGGGGTTGAACACTGAAGCTTTCTTT. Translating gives CASSQVLGLNTEAFF.